The rows below give T cell receptor beta chains drawn from one sample of a study of blood T cell repertoires in COVID-19. Assay used: immunoSEQ multiplex PCR; TCRdb lists only in-frame clones, some missing. The repertoire holds around 70,000 clones, 70% to 90% seen once, with about 12% in the top ten. Material for sequencing was peripheral blood. Receptor source: a human donor in a cohort sampled during active COVID-19. The CDR3 runs from the conserved cysteine through the conserved F or W. A D gene is named only where the DNA matches it firmly. Only some rows state a clone size, as once, few, many or a class for expanded clones.

TRBV18	NA	TRBJ1-3	NA	TGTGCCAGCTCACCACTGGCCGGGGTCGGAAACACCATATATTTT	CASSPLAGVGNTIYF
TRBV6-5	NA	TRBJ2-4	NA	TGTGCCTGCAGCGGACAGCGCAAAAACATTCAGTACTTC	CACSGQRKNIQYF
TRBV6-1	NA	TRBJ2-1	NA	TGTGCCAGCAGTGAAGAGGGACAACCCTACAATGAGCAGTTCTTC	CASSEEGQPYNEQFF
TRBV19	NA	TRBJ1-1	NA	TGTGCCAGTAGTATGTCGCGTGGGGTATCAGCGGCAGCTTTCTTT	CASSMSRGVSAAAFF
TRBV6-5	NA	TRBJ2-1	TRBD1	TGTGCCACTGCGACAGGGGGCCCAGTCACGGAGCAGTTCTTC	CATATGGPVTEQFF
TRBV6-6	NA	TRBJ1-1	NA	TGTGCCAGCAGTGTTCCGGACATTGGGGCTTTCTTT	CASSVPDIGAFF
TRBV5-4	NA	TRBJ2-5	TRBD1	TGTGCCAGCAGCTTGGGTGACAGGGTCCAGGAGACCCAGTACTTC	CASSLGDRVQETQYF
TRBV2	NA	TRBJ2-7	NA	TGTGCCAGCAGTGATAAGGGGCTTTACGAGCAGTACTTC	CASSDKGLYEQYF
TRBV12-5	NA	TRBJ1-1	TRBD1	TGTGCTAGTGGTTTAACCACAGGGGTTTTCTTT	CASGLTTGVFF
TRBV18	NA	TRBJ1-2	NA	TGTGCCAGCTCACCACCAAACAGCTTTAATGGCTACACCTTC	CASSPPNSFNGYTF
TRBV12-5	NA	TRBJ2-3	NA	TGTGCTAGTGGCCAGTCTCCCCGTTATTTT	CASGQSPRYF
TRBV7-2	NA	TRBJ2-3	NA	TGTGCCAGCAGCTTAATCAACGGGGGCACAGATACGCAGTATTTT	CASSLINGGTDTQYF
TRBV7-6	NA	TRBJ2-1	NA	TGTGCCAGCAGCCCGACAGGGGCGGGGGGGCCCCACAATGAGCAGTTCTTC	CASSPTGAGGPHNEQFF
TRBV5-1	NA	TRBJ2-6	TRBD1	TGCGCCAGCAGGACAGGGGGAGCTGGGGCCAACGTCCTGACTTTC	CASRTGGAGANVLTF
TRBV7-2	once	TRBJ2-2	TRBD1	TGTGCCAGCAGCTTTAGACAGGGTTACACCGGGGAGCTGTTTTTT	CASSFRQGYTGELFF
TRBV7-9	once	TRBJ1-6	TRBD1	TGTGCCAGCAGCATGGGACAGGGAAATTCACCCCTCCACTTT	CASSMGQGNSPLHF
TRBV24-1	NA	TRBJ2-1	TRBD2	TGTGCCACCAGTGATTCGACTAAAGCGGGAAATGAGCAGTTCTTC	CATSDSTKAGNEQFF
TRBV3-1/TRBV3-2	NA	TRBJ2-2	NA	TGTGCCAGCAGCCAGGGGGCAGGTTATACCGGGGAGCTGTTTTTT	CASSQGAGYTGELFF
TRBV6-5	NA	TRBJ2-7	NA	TGTGCCATCTCGAACGGGGTCGAGCAGTACTTC	CAISNGVEQYF
TRBV5-5	NA	TRBJ2-3	TRBD2	TGTGCCAGCAGGTTCGGACTAGCTTACACAGATACGCAGTATTTT	CASRFGLAYTDTQYF
TRBV11-3	NA	TRBJ2-7	TRBD2	TGTGCCAGCAGCTTAGTGATGAAGAGCGGGGGCTTCTCCTACGAGCAGTACTTC	CASSLVMKSGGFSYEQYF
TRBV4-3	NA	TRBJ2-7	TRBD1	TGCGCCAGCAGCCAAGACAGGGGGCCCTACGAGCAGTACTTC	CASSQDRGPYEQYF
TRBV7-2	NA	TRBJ2-7	TRBD1	TGTGCCAGCAGCTTAGTGGGACAGGGGGCTGTCCACGAGCAGTACTTC	CASSLVGQGAVHEQYF
TRBV24-1	NA	TRBJ2-1	NA	TGTGCCACCAGTGTTTCTCTCGGCGCAGGGGTCCGCAAAGACAATGAGCAGTTCTTC	CATSVSLGAGVRKDNEQFF
TRBV11-3	NA	TRBJ1-1	NA	TGTGCCAGCAGCTTAGTGGTCGGGGCTGAAGCTTTCTTT	CASSLVVGAEAFF
TRBV6-5	few	TRBJ1-6	TRBD1	TGTGCCAGCATGAAGGCAGGGGGTCCCTCACCCCTCCACTTT	CASMKAGGPSPLHF
TRBV19	NA	TRBJ2-3	NA	TGTGCCAGTAGTACCCTAGGCCCAGATACGCAGTATTTT	CASSTLGPDTQYF
TRBV7-3	NA	TRBJ2-5	NA	TGTGCCAGCAGCTTAGGAGGGGCGAGCCAAGAGACCCAGTACTTC	CASSLGGASQETQYF
TRBV11-2	NA	TRBJ2-1	TRBD2	TGTGCCAGCAGGGGGAGGAGCGGGGCGGGGGATGAGCAGTTCTTC	CASRGRSGAGDEQFF